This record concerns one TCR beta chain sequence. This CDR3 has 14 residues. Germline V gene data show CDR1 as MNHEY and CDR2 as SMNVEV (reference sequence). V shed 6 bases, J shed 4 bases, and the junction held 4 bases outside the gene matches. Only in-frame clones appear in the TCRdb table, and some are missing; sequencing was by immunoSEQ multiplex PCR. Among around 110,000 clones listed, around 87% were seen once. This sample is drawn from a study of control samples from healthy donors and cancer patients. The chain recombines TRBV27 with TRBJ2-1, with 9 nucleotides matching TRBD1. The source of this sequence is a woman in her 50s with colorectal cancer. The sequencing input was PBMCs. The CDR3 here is CASSPQGAYNEQFF. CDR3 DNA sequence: TGTGCCAGCAGCCCACAGGGGGCGTACAATGAGCAGTTCTTC.